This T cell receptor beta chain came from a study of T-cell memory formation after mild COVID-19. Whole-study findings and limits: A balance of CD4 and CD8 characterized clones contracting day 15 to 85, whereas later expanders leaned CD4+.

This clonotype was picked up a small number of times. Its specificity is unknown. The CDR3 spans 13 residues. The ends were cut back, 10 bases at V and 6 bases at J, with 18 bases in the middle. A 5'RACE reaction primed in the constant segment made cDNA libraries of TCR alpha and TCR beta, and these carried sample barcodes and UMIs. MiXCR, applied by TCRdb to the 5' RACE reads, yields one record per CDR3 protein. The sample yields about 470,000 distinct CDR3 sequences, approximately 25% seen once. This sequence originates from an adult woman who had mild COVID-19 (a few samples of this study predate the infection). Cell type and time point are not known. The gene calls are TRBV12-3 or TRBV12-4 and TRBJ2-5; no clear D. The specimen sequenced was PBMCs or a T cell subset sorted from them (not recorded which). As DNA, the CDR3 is TGTGCCATCCCCGATTCGGTAGGAAAGACCCAGTACTTC. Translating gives CAIPDSVGKTQYF.